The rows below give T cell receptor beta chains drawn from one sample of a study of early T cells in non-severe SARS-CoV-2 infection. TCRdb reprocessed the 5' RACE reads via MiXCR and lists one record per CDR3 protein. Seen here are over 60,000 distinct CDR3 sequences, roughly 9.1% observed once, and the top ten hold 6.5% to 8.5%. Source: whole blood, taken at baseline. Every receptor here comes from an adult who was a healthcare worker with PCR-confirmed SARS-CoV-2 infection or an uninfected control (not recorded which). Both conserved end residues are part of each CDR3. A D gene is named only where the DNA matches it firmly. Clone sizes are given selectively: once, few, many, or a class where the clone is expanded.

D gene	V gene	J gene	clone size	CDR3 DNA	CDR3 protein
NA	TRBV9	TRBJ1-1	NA	TGTGCCAGCAGCGTCAGGGACATGAACACTGAAGCTTTCTTT	CASSVRDMNTEAFF
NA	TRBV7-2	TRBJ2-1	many	TGTGCCAGCAGCCGCCAAAGGGGCACCTACAATGAGCAGTTCTTC	CASSRQRGTYNEQFF
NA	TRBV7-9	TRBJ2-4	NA	TGTGCCAGCAGCCACCCCCAGGAGAGCATTCAGTACTTC	CASSHPQESIQYF
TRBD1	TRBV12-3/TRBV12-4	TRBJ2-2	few	TGTGCCAGCAGGACAGGGCCCGGGGAGCTGTTTTTT	CASRTGPGELFF
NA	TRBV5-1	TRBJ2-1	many	TGCGCCAGCAGAAACGGGGACCACTCCTACAATGAGCAGTTCTTC	CASRNGDHSYNEQFF
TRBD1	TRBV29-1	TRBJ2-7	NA	TGCAGCGTTCGTCCAGGGGGCCAGTACGAGCAGTACTTC	CSVRPGGQYEQYF
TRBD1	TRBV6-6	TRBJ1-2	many	TGTGCCGGATATACGGGACAGCCTGGCTATGGCTACACCTTC	CAGYTGQPGYGYTF
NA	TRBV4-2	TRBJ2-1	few	TGTGCCAGCAGCCTGCGGACAGTGGGAGATGAGCAGTTCTTC	CASSLRTVGDEQFF
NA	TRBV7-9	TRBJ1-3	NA	TGTGCCAGCCCTAGGGAGACCTCTGGAAACACCATATATTTT	CASPRETSGNTIYF
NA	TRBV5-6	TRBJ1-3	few	TGTGCCAGCAGCTTGCAATGGGAATCTGGAAACACCATATATTTT	CASSLQWESGNTIYF
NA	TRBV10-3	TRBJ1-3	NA	TGTGCCATCGCGGACAGAAGAGACGGAAACACCATATATTTT	CAIADRRDGNTIYF
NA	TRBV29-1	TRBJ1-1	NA	TGCAGCGGGGGGGACCGCACTGAAGCTTTCTTT	CSGGDRTEAFF
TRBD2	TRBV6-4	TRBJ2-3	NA	TGTGCCAGCAGTGACTCTGCGGGGGGGAGCACAGATACGCAGTATTTT	CASSDSAGGSTDTQYF
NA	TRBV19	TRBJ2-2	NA	TGTGCCAGTAGGTCGGGGGCCTCCAACACCGGGGAGCTGTTTTTT	CASRSGASNTGELFF
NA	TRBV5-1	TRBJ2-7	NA	TGCGCCAGCAGCGGAGGGGGCGCAGGCCACGAGCAGTACTTC	CASSGGGAGHEQYF
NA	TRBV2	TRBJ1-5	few	TGTGCCAGCAGTGCGGGGGCAAGACAGCCCCAGCATTTT	CASSAGARQPQHF
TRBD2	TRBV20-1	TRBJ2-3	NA	TGCAGCGGGGGACTAGCGGGGGCCCGCACAGATACGCAGTATTTT	CSGGLAGARTDTQYF
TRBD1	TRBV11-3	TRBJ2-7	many	TGTGCCAGCAGCTTGGGACAGAACTCCTACGAGCAGTACTTC	CASSLGQNSYEQYF
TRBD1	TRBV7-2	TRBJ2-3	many	TGTGCCAGCAGGAAATTACCGGGACAGGGGAGCAATACGCAGTATTTT	CASRKLPGQGSNTQYF
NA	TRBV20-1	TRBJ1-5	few	TGCAGTGCTAGAGATCTAGTAAACGTGGCAGATAGCAATCAGCCCCAGCATTTT	CSARDLVNVADSNQPQHF
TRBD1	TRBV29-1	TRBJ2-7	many	TGCAGCGTTGGCGGCGACAGGGAAGGGACCTACGAGCAGTACTTC	CSVGGDREGTYEQYF
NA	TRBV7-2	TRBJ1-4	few	TGTGCCAGCACCTACTCAAATGGGCTTAATGAAAAACTGTTTTTT	CASTYSNGLNEKLFF